These 30 T cell receptor beta chains originate from one sample sequenced in a study of shared clonotypes between healthy human individuals. The assay was immunoSEQ multiplex PCR, and TCRdb's table has in-frame clones only and misses some. The data hold 950,000 to 1,100,000 clones, with 70% to 80% observed a single time. Specimen: memory CD4+ T cells from PBMCs. The sample's subset: CD45RA-negative fraction. These receptors were obtained from a man aged 18-30 years in good health. Some clones in this sample may be carry-over from other donors' samples.

The rearrangement uses TRBV15 and TRBJ1-2; a possible D gene is TRBD1 (5 bases). The length of the CDR3 is 15 residues. Trimming removed 3 bases from V and 4 bases from J, with 15 bases in between. The germline V gene has CDR1 LNHNV and CDR2 YYDKDF (reference sequence). The CDR3 protein is CATSRTTGAGYGYTF. CDR3 DNA: TGTGCCACCAGCAGGACAACCGGGGCTGGCTATGGCTACACCTTC.

The chain carries TRBV10-3 and TRBJ1-2, with TRBD1 identical over 7 bases. Germline CDR1 reads ENHRY; CDR2 reads SYGVKD. V shed 2 bases and J 7 bases; nucleotides not matched to a gene: 7. This CDR3 has 14 residues. The CDR3 protein is CAISERQGLSGYTF. The CDR3 DNA reads TGTGCCATCAGTGAGAGACAGGGACTCAGTGGCTACACCTTC.

This chain uses TRBV6-1 with TRBJ1-1; D is unresolved. The CDR3 length is 15 residues. Germline V gives CDR1 MNHNS, CDR2 SASEGT. V was trimmed by 4 bases and J by 0 bases, leaving 12 bases between them. This CDR3 is CASSVGTPVNTEAFF. The CDR3 nucleotides read TGTGCCAGCAGTGTGGGTACCCCAGTGAACACTGAAGCTTTCTTT.

This clone was recorded a few times. V usage is TRBV2 and J usage is TRBJ2-7; TRBD1 matches at 10 bases. V lost 7 bases to trimming and J lost 4 bases; unmatched junction nucleotides: 7. The CDR3 spans 14 residues. Germline V CDR1 and CDR2: SNHLY, FYNNEI. Here the CDR3 reads CASMRDRGAYEQYF. CDR3 DNA sequence: TGTGCCAGCATGAGGGACAGGGGAGCGTACGAGCAGTACTTC. The entire variable domain, with the rest obtained from reference TRBV2 and TRBJ2-7, is as follows: EPEVTQTPSHQVTQMGQEVILRCVPISNHLYFYWYRQILGQKVEFLVSFYNNEISEKSEIFDDQFSVERPDGSNFTLKIRSTKLEDSAMYFCASMRDRGAYEQYFGPGTRLTVT.

The chain couples TRBV9 to TRBJ2-1; 12 bases are shared with TRBD1. Losses at the gene ends were 4 bases for V and 7 bases for J; bases not matched to a gene: 9. The CDR3 is made up of 16 amino acids. CDR1 and CDR2 (germline): SGDLS, YYNGEE. CDR3 protein: CASSIRGDRGPNEQFF. DNA for the CDR3: TGTGCCAGCAGCATCCGGGGGGACAGGGGGCCGAATGAGCAGTTCTTC.

The table lists this clone with a count of one. The V call is TRBV5-1, the J call TRBJ2-2, with D perhaps matching TRBD1 (6 bases). Trimming cost V 5 bases and J 5 bases, with 7 bases left between them. The germline CDR1 and CDR2 sequences are SGHRS and YFSETQ. The CDR3 totals 12 residues. CDR3 sequence reads: CASRQGTGELFF. The CDR3 DNA sequence: TGCGCCAGCAGACAGGGTACCGGGGAGCTGTTTTTT.

The chain recombines TRBV5-4 with TRBJ1-2; D remains ambiguous. With 1 base removed from V and 5 bases from J, the gap between germline ends came to 9 bases. Germline loops: CDR1 SGHNT, CDR2 YYREEE (reference sequence). This CDR3 has 13 residues. The CDR3 loop is CASSLPTEYGYTF. CDR3 DNA sequence: TGTGCCAGCAGCTTGCCCACGGAATATGGCTACACCTTC.

The chain uses TRBV29-1 and TRBJ2-7; 7 nucleotides agree with TRBD2. The CDR3 runs 13 residues. The ends lost 4 bases at V and 2 bases at J; junction bases unmatched: 5. Germline CDR1 reads SQVTM; CDR2 reads ANQGSEA. For the CDR3, the DNA is TGCAGCGTTGCCCAGCGGGGAGCCTACGAGCAGTACTTC. It yields the protein CSVAQRGAYEQYF.

V is TRBV4-1 and J is TRBJ2-1; possible D gene TRBD1, 5 bases. The CDR3 is made up of 14 amino acids. From germline, CDR1 is MGHRA and CDR2 YSYEKL. V shed 4 bases and J shed 9 bases, with 16 bases lying between them. The CDR3 reads CASSLRIQATEQFF. In DNA form, the CDR3 reads TGCGCCAGCAGCCTCCGAATACAGGCGACTGAGCAGTTCTTC.

The rearrangement links TRBV5-1 to TRBJ2-1; 10 nucleotides agree with TRBD2. The CDR3 runs to 15 residues. The trim removed 5 bases at V and 7 bases at J, leaving 9 bases unmatched. CDR1 SGHRS and CDR2 YFSETQ come from the germline V gene. The CDR3 protein is CASRYLAGAENEQFF. The DNA of the CDR3 is TGCGCCAGCAGGTATCTAGCGGGAGCCGAAAATGAGCAGTTCTTC.

This clone was found once. This chain joins TRBV5-1 and TRBJ1-6; possibly TRBD1 for D (5 bases). The CDR3 totals 14 residues. Germline V gene lookup returns CDR1 SGHRS and CDR2 YFSETQ. Trimming took off 0 bases at V and 7 bases at J, with 8 bases between the two ends. In nucleotides, the CDR3 is TGCGCCAGCAGCTTGGAACAGGCCAATTCACCCCTCCACTTT. Protein product: CASSLEQANSPLHF.

This clone is a singleton in its sample. The chain joins TRBV6-1 to TRBJ2-7; a possible D gene is TRBD2 (6 bases). The CDR3 is 15 amino acids. Germline CDR1 and CDR2: MNHNS and SASEGT. The germline V and J ends were trimmed by 5 bases and 2 bases, with 16 bases remaining between them. The CDR3 nucleotides are TGTGCCAGCAGTCCCCGGGAGCGGTTAACCTACGAGCAGTACTTC. Its translation: CASSPRERLTYEQYF.

The chain recombines TRBV5-1 with TRBJ2-5, with D possibly TRBD2 on 7 matching bases. The germline V and J ends were trimmed by 5 bases and 5 bases, with 13 bases remaining between them. The CDR3 loop spans 13 amino acids. In germline, CDR1 is SGHRS, CDR2 YFSETQ. The CDR3 DNA is TGCGCCAGCAGGTCGGGGGGCGAGGAGACCCAGTACTTC. Translation: CASRSGGEETQYF.

The chain is built from TRBV20-1 and TRBJ1-4; no clear D gene. CDR1 and CDR2 from the germline V gene are DFQATT and SNEGSKA (reference sequence). Trimming pared 0 bases from V and 7 bases from J, leaving 3 bases between. The CDR3 runs 11 residues. DNA of the CDR3: TGCAGTGCTAGAGATCGTGAAAAACTGTTTTTT. Translating gives CSARDREKLFF.

The table lists this clone with a count of one. Additional DNA sequences in this sample encode the identical CDR3. This chain joins TRBV6-5 and TRBJ2-6, with D perhaps TRBD2 (7 bases). The CDR3 totals 16 residues. CDR1 and CDR2 from the germline V gene are MNHEY and SVGAGI. V lost 0 bases and J lost 4, with 10 bases in between. The CDR3 spells CASSYSRGAGANVLTF. The DNA of the CDR3 is TGTGCCAGCAGTTACTCCCGGGGGGCCGGGGCCAACGTCCTGACTTTC.

The chain has TRBV5-4 and TRBJ2-7, with 7 bases lining up with TRBD2. CDR3 length: 15 residues. V lost 0 bases and J lost 3; bases outside the gene matches: 6. Germline loops: CDR1 SGHNT, CDR2 YYREEE (reference sequence). The CDR3 spells CASSLGQAGNYEQYF. In DNA, the CDR3 is TGTGCCAGCAGCTTGGGCCAAGCGGGAAACTACGAGCAGTACTTC.

This rearrangement joins TRBV5-1 to TRBJ2-1; D ambiguous. The CDR3 spans 13 residues. The germline gives CDR1 SGHRS, CDR2 YFSETQ. Trimming removed 3 bases at V and 9 bases at J, with 13 bases between. CDR3 region: CASSSRATGEQFF. In nucleotides, the CDR3 is TGCGCCAGCAGCTCCCGGGCGACGGGTGAGCAGTTCTTC. Variable domain in full (rest from reference TRBV5-1 and TRBJ2-1): KAGVTQTPRYLIKTRGQQVTLSCSPISGHRSVSWYQQTPGQGLQFLFEYFSETQRNKGNFPGRFSGRQFSNSRSEMNVSTLELGDSALYLCASSSRATGEQFFGPGTRLTVL.

The rearrangement uses TRBV7-3 and TRBJ1-2, with 9 bases matching TRBD1. V was pared by 7 bases and J by 2 bases, with 8 bases of the junction left unmatched. CDR3 length equals 15 residues. In germline, CDR1 is SGHTA, CDR2 FQGTGA. CDR3 region: CASTEQGAVNYGYTF. Written as DNA, the CDR3 is TGTGCCAGCACCGAACAGGGGGCTGTCAACTATGGCTACACCTTC.

CDR3 sequence: CASSLGDRGSTEAFF. Here the CDR3 DNA reads TGTGCCAGTAGTCTTGGGGACAGGGGAAGCACTGAAGCTTTCTTT. The chain is built from TRBV19 and TRBJ1-1; 10 bases match TRBD1. With V trimmed by 5 bases and J by 4 bases, 7 bases remained unmatched. Germline V gene sequence: CDR1 LNHDA, CDR2 SQIVND (reference sequence). This CDR3 spans 15 amino acids.

The CDR3 here is CASSLPNEGRGTEAFF. The CDR3 DNA reads TGTGCCAGCAGTCTCCCGAATGAGGGGAGGGGAACTGAAGCTTTCTTT. The rearrangement uses TRBV27 and TRBJ1-1; tentative D call: TRBD1 (5 bases). This CDR3 contains 16 residues. The germline V gene encodes CDR1 MNHEY and CDR2 SMNVEV (reference sequence). The ends were cut back, 5 bases at V and 5 bases at J, with 21 bases in the middle.

J is TRBJ2-2 and V is TRBV28; perhaps TRBD2 as D (5 bases). V gave up 2 bases and J gave up 7 bases, with 11 bases separating them. The CDR3 is 14 amino acids. The germline V gene encodes CDR1 MDHEN and CDR2 SYDVKM. CDR3 DNA: TGTGCCAGCAGTTTAATGGGAGCTGACGGGGAGCTGTTTTTT. It encodes CASSLMGADGELFF.

J is TRBJ2-7 and V is TRBV11-2; TRBD1 is a possible D gene (6 bases). The ends were cut back, 5 bases at V and 2 bases at J, with 13 bases in the middle. Germline values: CDR1 SGHAT, CDR2 FQNNGV. The CDR3 totals 14 residues. The CDR3 reads CASSRPPGAYEQYF. For the CDR3, the DNA is TGTGCCAGCAGCCGACCGCCAGGGGCCTACGAGCAGTACTTC.

The chain is built from TRBV20-1 and TRBJ2-1; TRBD1 or TRBD2 may be the D gene (5 bases each). Germline CDR1 reads DFQATT; CDR2 reads SNEGSKA (reference sequence). V lost 6 bases and J lost 6, with 9 bases in between. The CDR3 loop spans 11 amino acids. CDR3 DNA: TGCAGTGCCGAGAGGGGCAATGAGCAGTTCTTC. This translates into CSAERGNEQFF.

This chain joins TRBV5-1 and TRBJ2-5; D possibly corresponds to TRBD2 (5 bases). Germline V lookup: CDR1 SGHRS, CDR2 YFSETQ. The CDR3 is 15 amino acids. V was trimmed by 4 bases and J by 4 bases, leaving 17 bases between them. CDR3 nucleotides: TGCGCCAGCAGCCCGGACGGGGTCAGAGGAGAGACCCAGTACTTC. This gives the protein CASSPDGVRGETQYF. The full variable domain, its missing parts supplied by reference TRBV5-1 and TRBJ2-5, is KAGVTQTPRYLIKTRGQQVTLSCSPISGHRSVSWYQQTPGQGLQFLFEYFSETQRNKGNFPGRFSGRQFSNSRSEMNVSTLELGDSALYLCASSPDGVRGETQYFGPGTRLLVL.

This chain uses TRBV29-1 with TRBJ1-3; D call uncertain. The CDR3 runs 12 residues. The V gene's germline CDR1 is SQVTM and CDR2 ANQGSEA. Trimming shortened V by 6 bases and J by 0 bases, and 6 bases separated the two germline ends. CDR3 region: CSVKTSGNTIYF. Written as DNA, the CDR3 is TGCAGCGTAAAGACCTCTGGAAACACCATATATTTT.

The chain has TRBV11-2 and TRBJ2-7; D assignment may be TRBD1 or TRBD2 (5 bases each). The germline V and J ends were trimmed by 5 bases and 9 bases, with 14 bases remaining between them. The CDR3 totals 12 residues. Germline CDR1 is SGHAT and CDR2 is FQNNGV. The chain's CDR3 is CASSLGTPGQYF. DNA of the CDR3: TGTGCCAGCAGCCTAGGGACGCCGGGGCAGTACTTC.

With regard to this clone: This same CDR3 is encoded by further DNA sequences in the sample. V usage is TRBV18 and J usage is TRBJ1-2; TRBD1 is a possible D gene (6 bases). The V gene lost 3 bases and the J gene lost 2 bases, with 10 bases spanning the gap. Germline V gene sequence: CDR1 KGHSH, CDR2 LQKENI. The CDR3 runs 14 residues. The CDR3 sequence is CASSPGQGNYGYTF. CDR3 nucleotides: TGTGCCAGCTCACCGGGTCAGGGGAACTATGGCTACACCTTC. Full variable domain (missing parts from reference TRBV18 and TRBJ1-2): NAGVMQNPRHLVRRRGQEARLRCSPMKGHSHVYWYRQLPEEGLKFMVYLQKENIIDESGMPKERFSAEFPKEGPSILRIQQVVRGDSAAYFCASSPGQGNYGYTFGSGTRLTVV.

V usage is TRBV6-5 and J usage is TRBJ2-3; D gene unclear. V was clipped by 6 bases and J by 2 bases, with 15 bases between them. The CDR3 contains 15 residues. Germline V gene sequence: CDR1 MNHEY, CDR2 SVGAGI. CDR3 amino acids: CASSPVSPLTDTQYF. CDR3 coding DNA: TGTGCCAGCAGCCCAGTGTCCCCTCTCACAGATACGCAGTATTTT.

The rearrangement uses TRBV5-1 and TRBJ2-1; 14 positions agree with TRBD2. Germline V gene sequence: CDR1 SGHRS, CDR2 YFSETQ. V shed 4 bases and J 3 bases; nucleotides not matched to a gene: 6. This CDR3 is 17 amino acids long. CDR3 DNA sequence: TGCGCCAGCAGCCCTATGGGACTAGCGGGAGACTACAATGAGCAGTTCTTC. It specifies CASSPMGLAGDYNEQFF.

The genes are TRBV11-2 and TRBJ2-1; 9 bases match TRBD2. V gave up 0 bases and J gave up 4 bases; unmatched junction bases: 1. Germline V CDR1 and CDR2: SGHAT, FQNNGV. The CDR3 runs 15 residues. This chain's CDR3 is CASSLDLAGYNEQFF. DNA for the CDR3: TGTGCCAGCAGCTTAGATCTAGCGGGGTACAATGAGCAGTTCTTC.